This TCR beta chain emerged from a study of neoadjuvant anti-PD-1 for oral cavity cancer. Broader study findings: Pretreatment Treg/Th17 ratio correlated inversely with post-treatment tumor clonality. After neoadjuvant nivolumab, PBMC T cell clonality was significantly higher in non-responders than responders.

For this clone: Its antigen remains unidentified.

Stated time point: after neoadjuvant nivolumab, at surgical resection. PBMC libraries mostly used approximately 0.5 ug of input genomic DNA, with six replicates per sample. Generated by immunoSEQ multiplex PCR, the TCRdb table keeps only in-frame clones and is missing some. The sample yields some 70,000 clones, roughly 85% seen once. The length of the CDR3 is 14 residues. The V segment lost 5 bases and the J segment 5 bases; nucleotides outside the gene matches: 6. The V gene's germline CDR1 is PRHDT and CDR2 FYEKMQ (reference sequence). The sequence was collected from a person aged 35-79 years with oral cavity squamous cell carcinoma. The input for sequencing was PBMCs, taken after nivolumab (anti-PD-1) treatment. V gene TRBV13 combines with J gene TRBJ2-1; 7 bases fit TRBD1. In DNA form, the CDR3 reads TGTGCCAGCAGCCTACTGACAGGGAACAATGAGCAGTTCTTC. Amino acids: CASSLLTGNNEQFF.